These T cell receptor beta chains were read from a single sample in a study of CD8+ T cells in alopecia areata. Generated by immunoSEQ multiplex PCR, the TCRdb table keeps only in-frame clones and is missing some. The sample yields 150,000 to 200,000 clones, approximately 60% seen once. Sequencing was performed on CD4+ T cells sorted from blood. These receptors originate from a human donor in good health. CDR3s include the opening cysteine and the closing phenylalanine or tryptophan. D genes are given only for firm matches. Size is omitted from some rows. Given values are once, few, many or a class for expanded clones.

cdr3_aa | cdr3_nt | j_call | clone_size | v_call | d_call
CASSGRTALSYEQYF | TGTGCCAGCAGCGGGCGGACTGCATTATCCTACGAGCAGTACTTC | TRBJ2-7 | - | TRBV27 | -
CASSLGTVNTEAFF | TGCGCCAGCAGCTTGGGGACAGTGAACACTGAAGCTTTCTTT | TRBJ1-1 | - | TRBV5-1 | -
CAWNGAINTNTEAFF | TGTGCCTGGAACGGGGCCATAAATACGAACACTGAAGCTTTCTTT | TRBJ1-1 | - | TRBV30 | -
CSVGTNTEAFF | TGCAGCGTGGGCACGAACACTGAAGCTTTCTTT | TRBJ1-1 | - | TRBV29-1 | -
CASRSTANSYNEQFF | TGCGCCAGCAGATCCACGGCGAACTCCTACAATGAGCAGTTCTTC | TRBJ2-1 | - | TRBV23-1 | -
CATRLAGEETQYF | TGTGCCACCCGACTAGCGGGGGAAGAGACCCAGTACTTC | TRBJ2-5 | - | TRBV6-1 | TRBD2
CASSFLGGAREPQHF | TGTGCCAGCAGCTTTCTGGGTGGGGCGAGGGAGCCCCAGCATTTT | TRBJ1-5 | - | TRBV7-2 | -
CASSLPTGYNEQFF | TGTGCCAGCAGCCTCCCGACAGGATACAATGAGCAGTTCTTC | TRBJ2-1 | few | TRBV7-2 | -
CSSLADRSYEQYF | TGCAGCTCATTAGCGGACCGCTCCTACGAGCAGTACTTC | TRBJ2-7 | - | TRBV29-1 | -
CSVAGTTKEQYF | TGCAGCGTCGCCGGGACTACCAAAGAGCAGTACTTC | TRBJ2-7 | - | TRBV29-1 | TRBD2
CSVLPGQGNYEQYF | TGCAGCGTCCTCCCGGGACAGGGAAACTACGAGCAGTACTTC | TRBJ2-7 | few | TRBV29-1 | TRBD1
CASSSTGGGTYEQYF | TGTGCCAGCAGTAGCACAGGGGGGGGGACCTACGAGCAGTACTTC | TRBJ2-7 | once | TRBV28 | -
CASSAQGPYEQYF | TGCGCCAGCAGTGCCCAGGGGCCCTACGAGCAGTACTTC | TRBJ2-7 | - | TRBV10-2 | -
CASLGQPNTEAFF | TGCGCCAGTCTCGGACAGCCCAACACTGAAGCTTTCTTT | TRBJ1-1 | - | TRBV5-1 | -
CSAQVGNMNTEAFF | TGCAGCGCCCAAGTGGGGAACATGAACACTGAAGCTTTCTTT | TRBJ1-1 | few | TRBV29-1 | -
CAISGSGRGDTQYF | TGTGCCATCAGTGGTAGCGGGAGAGGAGATACGCAGTATTTT | TRBJ2-3 | few | TRBV10-3 | TRBD2
CASTTIRRLGDEQYF | TGTGCCAGCACCACAATCAGACGGCTTGGTGACGAGCAGTACTTC | TRBJ2-7 | - | TRBV27 | -
CSAINREGMNTEAFF | TGCAGCGCTATCAACAGGGAAGGGATGAACACTGAAGCTTTCTTT | TRBJ1-1 | few | TRBV29-1 | -
CAWLRTANTEAFF | TGTGCCTGGCTGAGGACGGCTAACACTGAAGCTTTCTTT | TRBJ1-1 | - | TRBV30 | -
CASSQDSSGNTIYF | TGCGCCAGCAGCCAGGACTCCTCTGGAAACACCATATATTTT | TRBJ1-3 | - | TRBV4-1 | -